This is a list of T cell receptor beta chains from one sample in a study of T-cell reconstitution after alpha-beta-depleted transplantation in children. Each CDR3 protein gets one entry after TCRdb re-called the PCR reads with MiXCR. Here the sample spans a few hundred thousand distinct CDR3 sequences, about 9.6% being singletons. The sample here was PBMCs from the stem cell graft donor, taken from the stem cell graft. Receptors originate from a human donor who donated a stem cell graft to a child with SCID. CDR3s include the opening cysteine and the closing phenylalanine or tryptophan. Fields, in order: D gene, clone size, J gene, V gene, CDR3 protein, CDR3 DNA. D genes are given only for firm matches. Clone size is shown for a subset of rows, as once, few, many or a class of expanded clone.

TRBD1 many TRBJ1-5 TRBV20-1 CSAGTGMDQPQHF TGCAGTGCAGGGACAGGGATGGATCAGCCCCAGCATTTT
. many TRBJ2-1 TRBV3-1 CASSQLGVGYNEQFF TGTGCCAGCAGCCAGTTAGGAGTGGGGTACAATGAGCAGTTCTTC
. many TRBJ1-5 TRBV6-2/TRBV6-3 CASSYLGDSNQPQHF TGTGCCAGCAGTTACTTGGGGGATAGCAATCAGCCCCAGCATTTT
. . TRBJ2-1 TRBV5-1 CSSSLRGGSYNEQFF TGCTCCAGCAGCTTGAGGGGGGGTTCCTACAATGAGCAGTTCTTC
. few TRBJ1-1 TRBV10-3 CAIGGGNTEAFF TGTGCCATTGGTGGCGGTAACACTGAAGCTTTCTTT
. many TRBJ2-2 TRBV10-3 CAISERPYTGELFF TGTGCCATCAGTGAACGACCATACACCGGGGAGCTGTTTTTT
. many TRBJ2-3 TRBV7-9 CASSLGRGWRDTQYF TGTGCCAGCAGCTTAGGACGGGGGTGGAGAGATACGCAGTATTTT
TRBD1 many TRBJ1-5 TRBV5-6 CASSLRTGWAQPQHF TGTGCCAGCAGCTTGAGGACAGGTTGGGCTCAGCCCCAGCATTTT
TRBD1 many TRBJ1-4 TRBV5-1 CASSAGQAANEKLFF TGCGCCAGCAGCGCTGGACAGGCAGCGAATGAAAAACTGTTTTTT
TRBD1 . TRBJ1-2 TRBV18 CASSPLGTGGRSDYGYTF TGTGCCAGCTCACCACTAGGCACAGGGGGCCGCAGCGACTATGGCTACACCTTC
. many TRBJ2-7 TRBV5-1 CASSLFYEQYF TGCGCCAGCAGCTTGTTCTACGAGCAGTACTTC
. many TRBJ1-2 TRBV7-6 CASSFTQGDYGYTF TGTGCCAGCAGCTTTACACAGGGTGACTATGGCTACACCTTC
. many TRBJ2-3 TRBV5-5 CASSNPEGTDTQYF TGTGCCAGCAGCAACCCAGAGGGGACAGATACGCAGTATTTT
. . TRBJ1-1 TRBV20-1 CSANQIQGRSTEAFF TGCAGTGCTAACCAAATCCAGGGAAGGAGCACTGAAGCTTTCTTT
. many TRBJ1-1 TRBV9 CASSGNKDRPAAEAFF TGTGCCAGCAGCGGGAACAAAGACAGGCCTGCGGCTGAAGCTTTCTTT
. many TRBJ2-7 TRBV5-1 CASSAGPGRSLYEQYF TGCGCCAGCAGCGCGGGCCCAGGGAGGAGTCTTTACGAGCAGTACTTC
. many TRBJ2-1 TRBV4-3 CASSQEAGGASYNEQFF TGCGCCAGCAGCCAAGAGGCTGGGGGTGCATCCTACAATGAGCAGTTCTTC